Listed below are T cell receptor beta chains from one sample, sequenced in a study of Graves' ophthalmopathy and Graves' hyperthyroidism. Via MiXCR, TCRdb re-called the multiplex PCR reads, giving one row per CDR3 protein. The sample lists around 1,000,000 distinct CDR3 sequences; 35% to 45% were seen once. Sequenced input: peripheral blood or thyroid tissue (not recorded which). Source of these receptors: an adult man with Graves' hyperthyroidism. The CDR3 runs from the conserved cysteine through the conserved F or W. Fields, in order: J gene, V gene, D gene, clone size, CDR3 protein, CDR3 DNA. A D gene is named only where the DNA matches it firmly. Clone size is not always given. Where it is, it says once, few, many or a class for expanded clones.

J gene: TRBJ2-5; V gene: TRBV7-8; D gene: TRBD2; clone size: -; CDR3 protein: CASSLMSAHRTSQETQYF; CDR3 DNA: TGTGCCAGCAGCTTGATGTCTGCTCATCGGACTAGCCAAGAGACCCAGTACTTC
J gene: TRBJ2-2; V gene: TRBV11-2; D gene: TRBD2; clone size: -; CDR3 protein: CASSMGLAGATGELFF; CDR3 DNA: TGTGCCAGCAGCATGGGACTAGCGGGGGCCACCGGGGAGCTGTTTTTT
J gene: TRBJ1-2; V gene: TRBV12-3/TRBV12-4; D gene: -; clone size: many; CDR3 protein: CASRTQRGYTF; CDR3 DNA: TGTGCCAGCAGGACTCAAAGGGGCTACACCTTC
J gene: TRBJ1-1; V gene: TRBV12-3/TRBV12-4; D gene: -; clone size: -; CDR3 protein: CASSFLGRTEAFF; CDR3 DNA: TGTGCCAGCAGTTTTTTGGGCCGGACTGAAGCTTTCTTT
J gene: TRBJ2-7; V gene: TRBV9; D gene: TRBD1; clone size: -; CDR3 protein: CASRLTTGTGTYEQYF; CDR3 DNA: TGTGCCAGCAGACTAACAACCGGGACAGGGACCTACGAGCAGTACTTC
J gene: TRBJ2-2; V gene: TRBV6-5; D gene: -; clone size: -; CDR3 protein: CASSYLRDRGGTGELFF; CDR3 DNA: TGTGCCAGCAGTTACCTGAGGGACCGTGGGGGCACCGGGGAGCTGTTTTTT
J gene: TRBJ1-1; V gene: TRBV10-3; D gene: -; clone size: -; CDR3 protein: CAISRGSVGTEAFF; CDR3 DNA: TGTGCCATCAGTAGGGGCAGCGTGGGAACTGAAGCTTTCTTT
J gene: TRBJ1-1; V gene: TRBV2; D gene: -; clone size: many; CDR3 protein: CASSDRPGRYTEAFF; CDR3 DNA: TGTGCCAGCAGTGATCGCCCAGGGAGGTACACTGAAGCTTTCTTT
J gene: TRBJ1-1; V gene: TRBV7-9; D gene: TRBD1; clone size: many; CDR3 protein: CASSLYAGQGVNTEAFF; CDR3 DNA: TGTGCCAGCAGCTTATATGCGGGACAGGGGGTGAACACTGAAGCTTTCTTT
J gene: TRBJ1-5; V gene: TRBV12-3/TRBV12-4; D gene: -; clone size: -; CDR3 protein: CASRGLGGNQPQHF; CDR3 DNA: TGTGCCAGCAGGGGATTGGGGGGCAATCAGCCCCAGCATTTT
J gene: TRBJ2-6; V gene: TRBV4-1; D gene: -; clone size: few; CDR3 protein: CASSQEPFSGANVLTF; CDR3 DNA: TGCGCCAGCAGCCAAGAACCGTTCTCTGGGGCCAACGTCCTGACTTTC
J gene: TRBJ2-5; V gene: TRBV12-3/TRBV12-4; D gene: -; clone size: few; CDR3 protein: CASSFEGPQETQYF; CDR3 DNA: TGTGCCAGCAGTTTTGAAGGCCCCCAAGAGACCCAGTACTTC
J gene: TRBJ1-6; V gene: TRBV7-9; D gene: TRBD1; clone size: -; CDR3 protein: CASSPRRTGTSRNSPLHF; CDR3 DNA: TGTGCCAGCAGCCCCCGGCGGACAGGGACGTCGAGAAATTCACCCCTCCACTTT
J gene: TRBJ2-2; V gene: TRBV29-1; D gene: -; clone size: -; CDR3 protein: CSVGLDAGELFF; CDR3 DNA: TGCAGCGTTGGATTGGATGCCGGGGAGCTGTTTTTT
J gene: TRBJ2-5; V gene: TRBV5-1; D gene: -; clone size: -; CDR3 protein: CASSEGRGGKTQYF; CDR3 DNA: TGCGCCAGCAGCGAGGGAAGAGGAGGGAAGACCCAGTACTTC
J gene: TRBJ1-5; V gene: TRBV12-3/TRBV12-4; D gene: -; clone size: few; CDR3 protein: CASSPRTGLGYSNQPQHF; CDR3 DNA: TGTGCCAGCAGCCCTAGAACAGGGCTGGGATATAGCAATCAGCCCCAGCATTTT
J gene: TRBJ1-2; V gene: TRBV28; D gene: -; clone size: few; CDR3 protein: CAAGGNYGYTF; CDR3 DNA: TGTGCTGCTGGAGGGAACTATGGCTACACCTTC
J gene: TRBJ2-7; V gene: TRBV12-3/TRBV12-4; D gene: -; clone size: few; CDR3 protein: CASSLQQPYEQYF; CDR3 DNA: TGTGCCAGCAGTTTACAACAGCCGTACGAGCAGTACTTC
J gene: TRBJ2-7; V gene: TRBV4-1; D gene: TRBD1; clone size: -; CDR3 protein: CASSQTGQADTTYEQYF; CDR3 DNA: TGCGCCAGCAGCCAAACGGGACAGGCTGACACCACCTACGAGCAGTACTTC
J gene: TRBJ1-5; V gene: TRBV20-1; D gene: TRBD1; clone size: many; CDR3 protein: CSAGQGAQPQHF; CDR3 DNA: TGCAGTGCGGGACAGGGCGCTCAGCCCCAGCATTTT
J gene: TRBJ2-7; V gene: TRBV9; D gene: -; clone size: few; CDR3 protein: CASSGGGVALVHEQYF; CDR3 DNA: TGTGCCAGCAGCGGAGGGGGGGTGGCGTTGGTGCACGAGCAGTACTTC
J gene: TRBJ2-7; V gene: TRBV12-3/TRBV12-4; D gene: TRBD2; clone size: -; CDR3 protein: CASSLREGQSYEQYF; CDR3 DNA: TGTGCCAGCAGTTTGCGGGAGGGCCAATCCTACGAGCAGTACTTC
J gene: TRBJ2-5; V gene: TRBV7-9; D gene: TRBD2; clone size: -; CDR3 protein: CASSRLPAWGGDQETQYF; CDR3 DNA: TGCGCCAGCAGCCGCCTACCTGCGTGGGGGGGGGATCAAGAGACCCAGTACTTC
J gene: TRBJ2-5; V gene: TRBV9; D gene: TRBD2; clone size: -; CDR3 protein: CASSGSGGYQETQYF; CDR3 DNA: TGTGCCAGCAGCGGTAGCGGGGGGTACCAAGAGACCCAGTACTTC
J gene: TRBJ1-2; V gene: TRBV10-3; D gene: -; clone size: few; CDR3 protein: CASESRHPYGYTF; CDR3 DNA: TGTGCCAGCGAGTCACGGCACCCTTATGGCTACACCTTC
J gene: TRBJ2-5; V gene: TRBV20-1; D gene: -; clone size: many; CDR3 protein: CSAPGETQYF; CDR3 DNA: TGCAGTGCCCCCGGGGAGACCCAGTACTTC
J gene: TRBJ1-4; V gene: TRBV7-9; D gene: -; clone size: many; CDR3 protein: CASSYGTAGNEKLFF; CDR3 DNA: TGTGCCAGCAGCTACGGGACGGCGGGTAATGAAAAACTGTTTTTT
J gene: TRBJ2-3; V gene: TRBV7-2; D gene: -; clone size: -; CDR3 protein: CASSLGTGSTDTQYF; CDR3 DNA: TGTGCCAGCAGCCTTGGTACGGGGAGCACAGATACGCAGTATTTT
J gene: TRBJ2-7; V gene: TRBV7-6; D gene: TRBD1; clone size: many; CDR3 protein: CASSAGTDYEQYF; CDR3 DNA: TGTGCCAGCAGCGCTGGGACAGACTACGAGCAGTACTTC
J gene: TRBJ1-2; V gene: TRBV5-1; D gene: -; clone size: -; CDR3 protein: CASSAEIATAGSYGYTF; CDR3 DNA: TGCGCCAGCAGCGCGGAGATAGCGACGGCGGGGAGCTATGGCTACACCTTC
J gene: TRBJ2-5; V gene: TRBV6-5; D gene: -; clone size: many; CDR3 protein: CASSDPAETQYF; CDR3 DNA: TGTGCCAGCAGTGATCCTGCCGAGACCCAGTACTTC
J gene: TRBJ1-2; V gene: TRBV29-1; D gene: TRBD1; clone size: -; CDR3 protein: CSVVLETGRVDYGYTF; CDR3 DNA: TGCAGCGTTGTTCTAGAGACAGGGAGGGTTGACTATGGCTACACCTTC
J gene: TRBJ2-6; V gene: TRBV5-5; D gene: -; clone size: -; CDR3 protein: CASSFGGPSSGANVLTF; CDR3 DNA: TGTGCCAGCAGCTTTGGAGGCCCAAGCTCTGGGGCCAACGTCCTGACTTTC
J gene: TRBJ2-7; V gene: TRBV5-1; D gene: -; clone size: -; CDR3 protein: CASTLGGSGDEQYF; CDR3 DNA: TGCGCCAGCACCCTAGGAGGGAGCGGCGACGAGCAGTACTTC
J gene: TRBJ2-5; V gene: TRBV5-1; D gene: TRBD1; clone size: few; CDR3 protein: CASSLLDRAILGETQYF; CDR3 DNA: TGCGCCAGCAGCTTGCTCGACAGGGCTATCCTTGGGGAGACCCAGTACTTC
J gene: TRBJ2-7; V gene: TRBV12-3/TRBV12-4; D gene: TRBD1; clone size: -; CDR3 protein: CASSPLGRDRSGETYEQYF; CDR3 DNA: TGTGCCAGCAGCCCGCTGGGCCGGGACAGGTCGGGGGAGACCTACGAGCAGTACTTC
J gene: TRBJ1-6; V gene: TRBV20-1; D gene: TRBD1; clone size: many; CDR3 protein: CSAPETGVGSPLHF; CDR3 DNA: TGCAGTGCTCCTGAGACAGGGGTTGGTTCACCCCTCCACTTT
J gene: TRBJ2-5; V gene: TRBV10-2; D gene: TRBD2; clone size: -; CDR3 protein: CASSDHTSGSGDQYF; CDR3 DNA: TGCGCCAGCAGTGACCATACTAGCGGGAGTGGGGACCAGTACTTC
J gene: TRBJ1-6; V gene: TRBV25-1; D gene: -; clone size: -; CDR3 protein: CASSVLQDPYSPLHF; CDR3 DNA: TGTGCCAGCAGTGTTTTACAGGACCCGTATTCACCCCTCCACTTT
J gene: TRBJ2-7; V gene: TRBV9; D gene: TRBD2; clone size: many; CDR3 protein: CASSVREAGGSYEQYF; CDR3 DNA: TGTGCCAGCAGCGTGAGGGAAGCGGGGGGGTCCTACGAGCAGTACTTC